These T cell receptor beta chains were read from a single sample in a study of CD8+ T cells in alopecia areata. The method was immunoSEQ multiplex PCR; TCRdb's version includes in-frame clones alone and lacks a portion of them. Seen here are 120,000 or so clones, 61% observed once, and the top ten hold 4.5% to 6%. The sample here was CD4+ T cells sorted from blood, taken at week 4, from a patient treated with tofacitinib. The receptors here all came from a human donor with alopecia areata. Each CDR3 is given with its conserved first and last residue. A D gene is named only where the DNA matches it firmly. Some rows have no size entry. The others give once, few or many, or a class for an expanded clone.

clone size: .; V gene: TRBV14; D gene: TRBD1; J gene: TRBJ2-5; CDR3 DNA: TGTGCCAGCAGCCCCCTCAGGGGGAGCGCCCAAGAGACCCAGTACTTC; CDR3 protein: CASSPLRGSAQETQYF
clone size: .; V gene: TRBV4-2; D gene: TRBD2; J gene: TRBJ2-3; CDR3 DNA: TGTGCCAGCAGCCAAGATCTATGGGCTAGCGGGGGGGCATCAGATACGCAGTATTTT; CDR3 protein: CASSQDLWASGGASDTQYF
clone size: few; V gene: TRBV30; D gene: .; J gene: TRBJ2-3; CDR3 DNA: TGTGCCTGGAGTGTATGGGGGGAGGCAGATACGCAGTATTTT; CDR3 protein: CAWSVWGEADTQYF
clone size: .; V gene: TRBV5-1; D gene: TRBD1; J gene: TRBJ2-5; CDR3 DNA: TGCGCCAGCAGCTTTACAGGGGAGTACGAGACCCAGTACTTC; CDR3 protein: CASSFTGEYETQYF
clone size: few; V gene: TRBV29-1; D gene: TRBD1; J gene: TRBJ1-1; CDR3 DNA: TGCAGCGTTGCCCCGGGACAGGGGGGCACTGAAGCTTTCTTT; CDR3 protein: CSVAPGQGGTEAFF
clone size: .; V gene: TRBV9; D gene: TRBD2; J gene: TRBJ2-7; CDR3 DNA: TGTGCCAGCAGCACAGACTCGGGGGGGTCTTTCTACGAGCAGTACTTC; CDR3 protein: CASSTDSGGSFYEQYF
clone size: .; V gene: TRBV5-6; D gene: .; J gene: TRBJ2-5; CDR3 DNA: TGTGCCAGCAGCCGAATGCGAGAGCAAGAGACCCAGTACTTC; CDR3 protein: CASSRMREQETQYF
clone size: .; V gene: TRBV29-1; D gene: .; J gene: TRBJ1-1; CDR3 DNA: TGCAGCGTTGAGATGAACACTGAAGCTTTCTTT; CDR3 protein: CSVEMNTEAFF
clone size: .; V gene: TRBV13; D gene: TRBD2; J gene: TRBJ2-4; CDR3 DNA: TGTGCCAGCAGCACCTCTAGCGGGACATACATTCAGTACTTC; CDR3 protein: CASSTSSGTYIQYF
clone size: .; V gene: TRBV9; D gene: .; J gene: TRBJ2-1; CDR3 DNA: TGTGCCAGCAGCAAGGACAATGAGCAGTTCTTC; CDR3 protein: CASSKDNEQFF
clone size: .; V gene: TRBV29-1; D gene: .; J gene: TRBJ2-5; CDR3 DNA: TGCAGCGTTGGTGTGGGGGATCTCCAAGAGACCCAGTACTTC; CDR3 protein: CSVGVGDLQETQYF